One sample yielded the 25 T cell receptor beta chains listed below, sequenced in a study of hypomethylating agent response in myelodysplastic syndrome. Profiling relied on immunoSEQ multiplex PCR, and the TCRdb table lists in-frame clones only, not all of them. Found here are approximately 9,300 clones, 83% of them singletons; the top ten hold about 4%. This sample comprised bone marrow, obtained before or after starting hypomethylating agent treatment for myelodysplastic syndrome (not recorded which). These receptors all stem from a human donor with myelodysplastic syndrome.

V is TRBV7-3 and J is TRBJ2-6; 8 bases match TRBD2. Germline trimming cut 5 bases from V and 3 bases from J; bases unmatched to any gene: 9. The CDR3 extends over 17 amino acids. The germline V gene encodes CDR1 SGHTA and CDR2 FQGTGA. In DNA form, the CDR3 reads TGTGCCAGCAGCCTAATTAGGGGGACTAGTGGGGCCAACGTCCTGACTTTC. This sequence encodes CASSLIRGTSGANVLTF. Using reference TRBV7-3 and TRBJ2-6 for the parts outside the CDR3, the full variable domain is GAGVSQTPSNKVTEKGKYVELRCDPISGHTALYWYRQSLGQGPEFLIYFQGTGAADDSGLPNDRFFAVRPEGSVSTLKIQRTERGDSAVYLCASSLIRGTSGANVLTFGAGSRLTVL.

The rearrangement joins TRBV9 to TRBJ2-5; the D is unclear. CDR1 and CDR2 from the germline V gene are SGDLS and YYNGEE. The CDR3 loop spans 14 amino acids. V lost 0 bases and J lost 2, with 8 bases in between. CDR3 region: CASSVGGRQETQYF. Here the CDR3 DNA reads TGTGCCAGCAGCGTAGGAGGCAGACAAGAGACCCAGTACTTC.

V gene TRBV6-5 combines with J gene TRBJ1-6; TRBD1 is a possible D gene (5 bases). The V gene's germline CDR1 is MNHEY and CDR2 SVGAGI. V lost 5 bases, J lost 14 bases, and 13 bases lay in between. CDR3 size: 12 residues. The CDR3 nucleotides are TGTGCCAGCAGTCCGTCACGAGGGGCCCTCCACTTT. It specifies CASSPSRGALHF.

The rearrangement links TRBV5-1 to TRBJ2-7; 9 nucleotides match TRBD2. There are 14 residues in the CDR3. Germline V CDR1 and CDR2: SGHRS, YFSETQ. The V gene end was trimmed by 3 bases and the J gene end by 4 bases; junction bases not matched to a gene: 5. The CDR3: CASSSRTSAYEQYF. CDR3 in DNA: TGCGCCAGCAGCTCGCGGACTAGCGCGTACGAGCAGTACTTC.

This clone came up once. The chain recombines TRBV10-3 with TRBJ1-1; TRBD1 might be the D (6 bases). This CDR3 region has 15 residues. V dropped 6 bases and J dropped 2 bases, with 16 bases sitting between them. Per germline, CDR1 ENHRY and CDR2 SYGVKD. This chain's CDR3 is CAIREGGGRNTEAFF. The CDR3 DNA sequence: TGTGCCATCAGGGAAGGGGGGGGCCGCAACACTGAAGCTTTCTTT.

This clone was seen only once. The rearrangement links TRBV9 to TRBJ2-2, with TRBD1 matching 7 bases. The V gene's germline CDR1 is SGDLS and CDR2 YYNGEE. This CDR3 spans 14 amino acids. Germline trimming cut 4 bases from V and 5 bases from J; bases unmatched to any gene: 5. The CDR3 DNA is TGTGCCAGCAGCCCGCGACAGGGAACCGGGGAGCTGTTTTTT. It yields the protein CASSPRQGTGELFF.

This chain uses TRBV7-3 with TRBJ1-4; no clear D gene. CDR1 is SGHTA and CDR2 is FQGTGA in the germline V gene. CDR3 length equals 13 residues. The V gene lost 5 bases and the J gene lost 8 bases, with 12 bases spanning the gap. The CDR3 DNA follows: TGTGCCAGCAGCGTCCGGACGGAGGAAAAACTGTTTTTT. Residues: CASSVRTEEKLFF.

V and J are TRBV28 and TRBJ1-1; TRBD1 agrees at 11 bases. CDR1 is MDHEN and CDR2 is SYDVKM in the germline V gene. The CDR3 sequence is 17 residues long. After removal of 6 bases from V and 1 base from J, the junction contained 10 bases not matched to a gene. For the CDR3, the DNA is TGTGCCAGCAGCCAATCCCGGGACAGGGGGAGGAACACTGAAGCTTTCTTT. Protein sequence: CASSQSRDRGRNTEAFF. Variable domain in full (rest from reference TRBV28 and TRBJ1-1): DVKVTQSSRYLVKRTGEKVFLECVQDMDHENMFWYRQDPGLGLRLIYFSYDVKMKEKGDIPEGYSVSREKKERFSLILESASTNQTSMYLCASSQSRDRGRNTEAFFGQGTRLTVV.

The gene calls are TRBV7-9 and TRBJ1-2; possibly TRBD1 for D (5 bases). The CDR3 is made up of 12 amino acids. V gave up 8 bases and J gave up 7 bases, with 14 bases separating them. Germline loops: CDR1 SEHNR, CDR2 FQNEAQ (reference sequence). Here the CDR3 reads CASGPGWGGYTF. DNA for the CDR3: TGTGCCAGCGGCCCAGGGTGGGGTGGCTACACCTTC.

V is TRBV6-1 and J is TRBJ2-5; D remains unclear. Germline V gene sequence: CDR1 MNHNS, CDR2 SASEGT. The CDR3 consists of 16 residues. V was cut by 2 bases and J by 4 bases, with 17 bases left in between. The CDR3 DNA follows: TGTGCCAGCAGTGAACCCACCTGGCAGGAACGAGAGACCCAGTACTTC. It translates to CASSEPTWQERETQYF.

The count of this clone is one. The chain combines TRBV7-2 with TRBJ2-7, with 8 bases fitting TRBD1. V was clipped by 3 bases and J by 9 bases; unmatched bases: 10. The V gene's germline CDR1 is SGHTA and CDR2 FQGNSA. The CDR3 is made up of 14 amino acids. CDR3 coding DNA: TGTGCCAGCAGCTTTGGACAGGGAAAGCGTTGGCAGTACTTC. This sequence encodes CASSFGQGKRWQYF.

The chain is built from TRBV5-4 and TRBJ2-5, with 16 bases matching TRBD2. V lost 3 bases and J lost 5; bases outside the gene matches: 4. The germline gives CDR1 SGHNT, CDR2 YYREEE (reference sequence). The CDR3 contains 16 residues. The CDR3 sequence: CASSWGTSGRGETQYF. In nucleotides, the CDR3 is TGTGCCAGCAGCTGGGGGACTAGCGGGAGGGGGGAGACCCAGTACTTC.

This clone was seen more than once but under ten times. The chain couples TRBV5-4 to TRBJ2-7; D might be TRBD1 (5 bases). The CDR3 consists of 15 residues. Germline CDR1 reads SGHNT; CDR2 reads YYREEE (reference sequence). V dropped 2 bases and J dropped 3 bases, with 15 bases sitting between them. The CDR3 DNA is TGTGCCAGCAGCTTCAAGGGGCCCCTTGGCTACGAGCAGTACTTC. Translated, it gives CASSFKGPLGYEQYF.

The chain joins TRBV11-1 to TRBJ2-3, with 7 bases that match TRBD1. V shed 5 bases and J 3 bases; nucleotides not matched to a gene: 5. Germline assignment: CDR1 SGHAT and CDR2 FQDESV (reference sequence). This CDR3 region has 14 residues. CDR3 amino acids: CASSQRQGTDTQYF. CDR3 in DNA: TGTGCCAGCAGCCAGAGACAGGGTACAGATACGCAGTATTTT. Full variable domain (missing parts from reference TRBV11-1 and TRBJ2-3): EAEVAQSPRYKITEKSQAVAFWCDPISGHATLYWYRQILGQGPELLVQFQDESVVDDSQLPKDRFSAERLKGVDSTLKIQPAELGDSAMYLCASSQRQGTDTQYFGPGTRLTVL.

The V and J genes are TRBV5-1 and TRBJ2-7, with unresolved D. The germline CDR1 and CDR2 sequences are SGHRS and YFSETQ. V was trimmed by 4 bases and J by 0 bases, leaving 5 bases between them. The CDR3 has 12 residues. CDR3 nucleotide sequence: TGCGCCAGCAGCAGTAACTCCTACGAGCAGTACTTC. Residues: CASSSNSYEQYF. Full variable domain (missing parts from reference TRBV5-1 and TRBJ2-7): KAGVTQTPRYLIKTRGQQVTLSCSPISGHRSVSWYQQTPGQGLQFLFEYFSETQRNKGNFPGRFSGRQFSNSRSEMNVSTLELGDSALYLCASSSNSYEQYFGPGTRLTVT.

This clone appeared a single time. J is TRBJ2-5 and V is TRBV6-5; 7 positions agree with TRBD2. CDR3 length: 15 residues. V trimming: 2 bases; J trimming: 2 bases; junction bases outside the gene matches: 5. Per the germline V gene, CDR1 is MNHEY and CDR2 is SVGAGI. The CDR3 sequence: CASSYRGGGQETQYF. The CDR3 DNA reads as TGTGCCAGCAGTTACCGGGGCGGGGGACAAGAGACCCAGTACTTC.

Sample share makes this clone medium-sized. The V and J genes are TRBV29-1 and TRBJ2-3, with D perhaps given as TRBD1 or TRBD2 (5 bases each). Germline CDR1 is SQVTM and CDR2 is ANQGSEA. The CDR3 consists of 18 residues. Trimming left V 5 bases short and J 2 bases short, with 26 bases between. CDR3 protein: CSVFWGIQEPLLTDTQYF. The CDR3 DNA is TGCAGCGTTTTTTGGGGGATCCAGGAGCCCCTACTCACAGATACGCAGTATTTT.

This clone was observed a single time. The gene calls are TRBV19 and TRBJ2-1; D may be TRBD2 (5 bases). The ends were cut back, 7 bases at V and 7 bases at J, with 17 bases in the middle. Germline loops: CDR1 LNHDA, CDR2 SQIVND (reference sequence). The CDR3 extends over 14 amino acids. This CDR3 reads CASTEFIGGNEQFF. The DNA for the CDR3 is TGTGCCAGTACCGAATTTATCGGCGGGAATGAGCAGTTCTTC.

The V call is TRBV6-1, the J call TRBJ2-1, with D possibly matching TRBD2 (5 bases). CDR3 length equals 14 residues. The germline V and J ends were trimmed by 5 bases and 2 bases, with 10 bases remaining between them. Per the germline V gene, CDR1 is MNHNS and CDR2 is SASEGT. The CDR3 spells CASSPSRAYNEQFF. The CDR3 coding sequence is TGTGCCAGCAGTCCTAGCCGAGCCTACAATGAGCAGTTCTTC.

The rearrangement links TRBV4-1 to TRBJ2-4, with D perhaps matching TRBD1 or TRBD2 (5 bases each). The CDR3 length is 16 residues. Trimming took 1 base from V and 8 from J, leaving 18 bases between them. Germline CDR1 MGHRA, CDR2 YSYEKL. As DNA, the CDR3 is TGCGCCAGCAGCCAAGCCACACGGGATAAAGGGGACATTCAGTACTTC. Protein product: CASSQATRDKGDIQYF.

V gene TRBV11-2 combines with J gene TRBJ2-1; D may be TRBD1 (6 bases). CDR1 and CDR2 from the germline V gene are SGHAT and FQNNGV. The length of the CDR3 is 15 residues. V shed 5 bases and J shed 2 bases, with 13 bases lying between them. CDR3 nucleotide sequence: TGTGCCAGCAGCGCCCTGACAGGTCCCTACAATGAGCAGTTCTTC. It codes for CASSALTGPYNEQFF.

V usage is TRBV20-1 and J usage is TRBJ2-3; no clear D gene. The length of the CDR3 is 11 residues. The germline V gene has CDR1 DFQATT and CDR2 SNEGSKA (reference sequence). Between the trimmed V and J ends, which lost 4 bases and 2 bases, there was a span of 4 bases. CDR3 amino acids: CSAIPTDTQYF. Written as DNA, the CDR3 is TGCAGTGCTATCCCCACAGATACGCAGTATTTT.

The chain employs TRBV5-1 and TRBJ2-7, with D hard to call. V lost 4 bases to trimming and J lost 4 bases, with 15 bases between them. Germline values: CDR1 SGHRS, CDR2 YFSETQ. The CDR3 sequence is 14 residues long. The CDR3 sequence: CASSLGSGRYEQYF. The CDR3, as DNA: TGCGCCAGCAGCCTTGGGTCAGGCCGATACGAGCAGTACTTC.

This clone was counted a few times. The chain has TRBV6-1 and TRBJ1-5; D possibly corresponds to TRBD1 (5 bases). CDR3 length: 13 amino acids. Germline V gives CDR1 MNHNS, CDR2 SASEGT. Trimming shortened V by 3 bases and J by 3 bases, and 6 bases separated the two germline ends. The CDR3 sequence is CASSETVNQPQHF. CDR3 nucleotides: TGTGCCAGCAGTGAGACAGTCAATCAGCCCCAGCATTTT.

This sequence joins TRBV19 and TRBJ1-6; TRBD1 matches at 7 bases. The J segment lost 7 bases and the V segment lost 5 bases, leaving 8 bases of the junction unmatched. CDR1 is LNHDA, CDR2 SQIVND, per germline (reference sequence). The CDR3 length is 15 residues. DNA of the CDR3: TGTGCCAGTAGTCCCGGGACAGCGGGGAATTCACCCCTCCACTTT. Translated, it gives CASSPGTAGNSPLHF.